Listed below are T cell receptor beta chains from one sample, sequenced in a study of early T cells in non-severe SARS-CoV-2 infection. TCRdb passed the 5' RACE reads through MiXCR, listing each CDR3 protein once. This sample yields roughly 53,000 distinct CDR3 sequences, of which about 10% are seen a single time; 4.5% to 5.5% belongs to the top ten. The sample was whole blood. These receptor sequences come from an adult who was a healthcare worker with PCR-confirmed SARS-CoV-2 infection or an uninfected control (not recorded which). Both conserved end residues are part of each CDR3. Each record gives: V gene, D gene, clone size, J gene, CDR3 protein, CDR3 DNA. The D gene is left open where the match is weak. Some rows mark clone size as missing; the rest say once, few, many or name a class of expanded clone.

>TRBV7-8|NA|NA|TRBJ2-5
CASSLAPQRAQETQYF
TGTGCCAGCAGCTTAGCCCCCCAGAGGGCCCAAGAGACCCAGTACTTC
>TRBV10-2|NA|many|TRBJ1-1
CASSESRAGTEAFF
TGCGCCAGCAGTGAGTCGAGGGCGGGCACTGAAGCTTTCTTT
>TRBV11-3|NA|few|TRBJ1-4
CASSLSRTNEKLFF
TGTGCCAGCAGCTTATCCAGGACAAATGAAAAACTGTTTTTT
>TRBV7-3|TRBD1|many|TRBJ2-7
CASSSGQGLEQYF
TGTGCCAGCAGCTCCGGACAGGGGCTCGAGCAGTACTTC
>TRBV30|NA|few|TRBJ2-7
CAWSVRARGPYEQYF
TGTGCCTGGAGTGTACGAGCCAGGGGTCCCTACGAGCAGTACTTC
>TRBV18|NA|NA|TRBJ2-1
CASSPGQIPYNEQFF
TGTGCCAGCTCACCCGGCCAGATCCCCTACAATGAGCAGTTCTTC
>TRBV6-5|NA|few|TRBJ1-2
CASSWFSSSYGYTF
TGTGCCAGCAGTTGGTTTTCCAGTTCTTATGGCTACACCTTC
>TRBV12-3/TRBV12-4|NA|few|TRBJ1-3
CASSTPVSGNTIYF
TGTGCCAGCAGTACACCGGTCTCTGGAAACACCATATATTTT
>TRBV6-6|NA|many|TRBJ1-1
CASIYWGLGAFF
TGTGCCAGCATCTACTGGGGGCTCGGAGCTTTCTTT
>TRBV7-6|NA|many|TRBJ2-3
CASSHSAGASTDTQYF
TGTGCCAGCAGCCACAGCGCAGGGGCTAGCACAGATACGCAGTATTTT
>TRBV7-2|TRBD2|many|TRBJ2-5
CASSLQRGPGTQYF
TGTGCCAGCAGCTTGCAGCGGGGTCCGGGGACCCAGTACTTC
>TRBV6-5|NA|few|TRBJ2-7
CASSYTRETYEQYF
TGTGCCAGCAGTTACACCCGGGAGACCTACGAGCAGTACTTC
>TRBV15|TRBD1|few|TRBJ1-4
CATSSRDRGEEKLFF
TGTGCCACCAGCTCCCGGGACAGGGGAGAAGAAAAACTGTTTTTT
>TRBV18|NA|many|TRBJ1-5
CASSQRDINQPQHF
TGTGCCAGCTCACAGCGGGACATCAATCAGCCCCAGCATTTT
>TRBV25-1|TRBD1|few|TRBJ2-7
CASSPYSLGQGHEQYF
TGTGCCAGCAGTCCTTACTCACTGGGACAGGGCCACGAGCAGTACTTC
>TRBV12-3/TRBV12-4|TRBD2|few|TRBJ2-3
CASSFAGVRTDTQYF
TGTGCCAGCAGTTTTGCGGGAGTGCGCACAGATACGCAGTATTTT
>TRBV6-5|NA|many|TRBJ2-1
CASSYSGAASGNNEQFF
TGTGCCAGCAGTTACTCGGGGGCGGCTAGCGGCAACAATGAGCAGTTCTTC
>TRBV7-2|TRBD1|NA|TRBJ2-1
CASSSYSTQGDEQFF
TGTGCCAGCAGCTCCTACTCAACCCAGGGGGATGAGCAGTTCTTC
>TRBV11-2|NA|many|TRBJ2-2
CASSLGGNTGELFF
TGTGCCAGCAGCTTAGGAGGAAACACCGGGGAGCTGTTTTTT
>TRBV7-9|TRBD1|many|TRBJ2-3
CASSLKNRGGTDTQYF
TGTGCCAGCAGCTTAAAGAACAGGGGGGGCACAGATACGCAGTATTTT
>TRBV7-6|NA|many|TRBJ2-1
CASSLGGRGREQFF
TGTGCCAGCAGCTTAGGGGGCCGAGGGCGGGAGCAGTTCTTC
>TRBV6-2/TRBV6-3|NA|many|TRBJ1-3
CASRGTSGHTIYF
TGTGCCAGCAGGGGAACCAGCGGTCACACCATATATTTT
>TRBV3-1|NA|many|TRBJ2-4
CASSQDHRDIQYF
TGTGCCAGCAGCCAAGATCACAGGGACATTCAGTACTTC
>TRBV28|NA|few|TRBJ2-3
CASSLAGGGTDTQYF
TGTGCCAGCAGCTTAGCCGGAGGGGGGACAGATACGCAGTATTTT
>TRBV4-1|NA|NA|TRBJ2-2
CASSQGTANTGELFF
TGCGCCAGCAGCCAAGGGACAGCAAACACCGGGGAGCTGTTTTTT